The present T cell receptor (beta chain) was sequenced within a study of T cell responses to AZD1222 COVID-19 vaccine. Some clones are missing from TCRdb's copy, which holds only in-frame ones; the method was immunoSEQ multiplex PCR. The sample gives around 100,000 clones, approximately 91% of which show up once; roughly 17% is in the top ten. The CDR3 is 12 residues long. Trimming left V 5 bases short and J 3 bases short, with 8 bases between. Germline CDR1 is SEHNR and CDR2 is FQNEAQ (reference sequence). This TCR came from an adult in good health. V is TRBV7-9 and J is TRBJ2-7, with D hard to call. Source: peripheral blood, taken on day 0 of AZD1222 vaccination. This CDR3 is CASSSDIYEQYF. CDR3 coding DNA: TGTGCCAGCAGCAGCGACATCTACGAGCAGTACTTC.